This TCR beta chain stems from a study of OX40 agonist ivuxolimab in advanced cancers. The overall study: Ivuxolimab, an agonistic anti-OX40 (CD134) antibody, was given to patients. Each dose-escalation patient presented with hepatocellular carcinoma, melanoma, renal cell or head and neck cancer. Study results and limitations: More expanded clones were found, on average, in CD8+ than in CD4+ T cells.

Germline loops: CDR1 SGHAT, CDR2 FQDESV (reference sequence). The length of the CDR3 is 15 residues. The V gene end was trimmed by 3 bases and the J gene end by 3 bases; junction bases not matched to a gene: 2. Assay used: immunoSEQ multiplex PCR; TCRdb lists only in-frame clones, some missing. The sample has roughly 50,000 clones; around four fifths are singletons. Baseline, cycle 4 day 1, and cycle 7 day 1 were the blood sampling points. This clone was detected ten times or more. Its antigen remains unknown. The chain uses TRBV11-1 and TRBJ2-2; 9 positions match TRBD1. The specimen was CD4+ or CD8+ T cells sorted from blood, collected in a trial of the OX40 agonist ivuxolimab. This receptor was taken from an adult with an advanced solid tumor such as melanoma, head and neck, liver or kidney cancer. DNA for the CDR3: TGTGCCAGCAGCTTCAGGGACAGGGACACCGGGGAGCTGTTTTTT. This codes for CASSFRDRDTGELFF.